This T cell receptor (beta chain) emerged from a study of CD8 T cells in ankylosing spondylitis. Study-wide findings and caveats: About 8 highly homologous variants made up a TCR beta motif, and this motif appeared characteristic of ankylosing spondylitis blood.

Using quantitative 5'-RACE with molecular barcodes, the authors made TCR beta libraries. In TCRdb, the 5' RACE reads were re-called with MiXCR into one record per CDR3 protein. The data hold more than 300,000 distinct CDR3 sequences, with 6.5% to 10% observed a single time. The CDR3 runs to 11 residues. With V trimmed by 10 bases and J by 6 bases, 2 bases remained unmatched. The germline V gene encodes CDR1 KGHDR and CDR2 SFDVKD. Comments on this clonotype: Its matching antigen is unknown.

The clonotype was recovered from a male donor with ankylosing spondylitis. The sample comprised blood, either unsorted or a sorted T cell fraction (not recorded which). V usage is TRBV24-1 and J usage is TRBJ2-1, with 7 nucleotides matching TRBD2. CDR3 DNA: TGTGCCACAGGGAGGGGCAATGAGCAGTTCTTC. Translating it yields CATGRGNEQFF.